The clone carrying this TCR beta chain was observed a single time. This sample is part of a study of control samples from healthy donors and cancer patients. Produced via immunoSEQ multiplex PCR; TCRdb's table is partial and in-frame only. The profile shows around 100,000 clones, 80% to 90% of them singletons. The V end was cut by 0 bases, the J end by 4 bases, with 9 bases between. Looked up from germline, CDR1 is SGHAT and CDR2 is FQNNGV. This CDR3 region has 14 residues. The chain is built from TRBV11-2 and TRBJ2-5; the D gene is possibly TRBD2 (5 bases). The material sequenced was blood. The sequence came from a man aged 25 to 40 in good health. The CDR3, as DNA: TGTGCCAGCAGCTTAGAGTATGGAGGAGAGACCCAGTACTTC. Protein: CASSLEYGGETQYF.